The clone carrying this T cell receptor (beta chain) was picked up many times. This sample was included in a study of patients and donors after allogeneic stem cell transplantation. This CDR3 contains 13 residues. The J segment lost 7 bases and the V segment lost 8 bases, leaving 4 bases of the junction unmatched. CDR1 is ENHRY and CDR2 is SYGVKD in the germline V gene. Each CDR3 protein is one row after TCRdb ran MiXCR on the RT-PCR reads. The sample contains roughly 940,000 distinct CDR3 sequences, more than 15% of which appear only once. Source material: blood, either unsorted or a sorted T cell fraction (not recorded which). This clonotype originated in a human donor who was either an allogeneic HSCT recipient or a stem cell or donor lymphocyte infusion donor (not recorded which). It is not recorded whose cells these are; they may come from a transplant donor. The chain carries TRBV10-3 and TRBJ1-4; 10 bases agree with TRBD1. The CDR3 spells CAICGDRGEKLFF. In DNA, the CDR3 is TGTGCCATCTGTGGGGACAGGGGTGAAAAACTGTTTTTT.